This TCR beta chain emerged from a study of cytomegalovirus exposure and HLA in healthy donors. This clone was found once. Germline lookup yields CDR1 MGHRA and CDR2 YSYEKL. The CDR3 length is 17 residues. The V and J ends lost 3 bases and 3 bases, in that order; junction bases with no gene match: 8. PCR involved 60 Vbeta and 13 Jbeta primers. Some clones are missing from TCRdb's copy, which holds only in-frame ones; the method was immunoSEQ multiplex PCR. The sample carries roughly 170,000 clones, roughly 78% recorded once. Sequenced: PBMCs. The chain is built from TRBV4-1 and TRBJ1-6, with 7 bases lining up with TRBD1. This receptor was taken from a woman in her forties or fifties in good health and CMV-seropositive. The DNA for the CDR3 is TGCGCCAGCAGCCACGGACAGGCCCGGGGCTATAATTCACCCCTCCACTTT. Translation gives CASSHGQARGYNSPLHF.